This T cell receptor beta chain was obtained from a study of human T cells and chemical hapten exposure. Regarding the study as a whole: Correlating positively with patch test score were the PT1 expanded TCR counts.

Germline loops: CDR1 SGHRS, CDR2 YFSETQ. V gave up 0 bases and J gave up 6 bases, with 10 bases separating them. The CDR3 sequence is 14 residues long. One entry per CDR3 protein results from TCRdb running MiXCR on the RACE reads. The sample yields 370,000 or so distinct CDR3 sequences, nearly 5% seen once. Time point noted: patch test 1, 2 weeks after DPC sensitization. Treatment of the sample: therapeutic diphenylcyclopropenone sensitization with weekly scalp DPC. This clonotype was seen many times. Its antigen remains unknown. The input for sequencing was whole blood, taken in connection with sensitization to the hapten diphenylcyclopropenone (DPC). V is TRBV5-1 and J is TRBJ2-1; D not certain. The TCR sequence derives from a woman aged 45-59 years with alopecia areata. Some clones in this sample may be carry-over from other donors' samples. For the CDR3, the DNA is TGCGCCAGCAGCTTGGGGGGTAATTTCAATGAGCAGTTCTTC. It is translated as CASSLGGNFNEQFF.